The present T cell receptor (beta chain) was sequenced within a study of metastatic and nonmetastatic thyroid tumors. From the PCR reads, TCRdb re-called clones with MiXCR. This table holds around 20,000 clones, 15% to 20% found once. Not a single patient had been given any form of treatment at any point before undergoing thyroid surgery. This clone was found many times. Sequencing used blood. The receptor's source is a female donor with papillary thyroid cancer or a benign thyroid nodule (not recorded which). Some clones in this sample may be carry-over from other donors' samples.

As DNA, the CDR3 is TGTGCCAGCAGCCAAGCATTCCGACAGGGTTACTATGGCTACACCTTC. It is translated as CASSQAFRQGYYGYTF. The V call is TRBV14, the J call TRBJ1-2; 7 bases align to TRBD1. J lost 3 bases, V lost 1 base, and 8 bases had no gene match. This CDR3 region has 16 residues. From germline, CDR1 is SGHDN and CDR2 FVKESK.